This T cell receptor (beta chain) is from a study of T cell clonality in common variable immunodeficiency. Study-wide results and limits: T cell subpopulation sequencing would be needed to explain CVID clonality. Shared TCRbeta clones were fewer between CVID subjects than controls. In common variable immunodeficiency, TCR beta chains reportedly carried fewer deletions and N-nucleotide insertions. CVID subjects showed higher TCRbeta clonality than healthy controls.

This clone came up many times. What it binds is unknown. The read halts 3 residues ahead of the CDR3 end, with the missing end drawn from the germline J gene. The germline gives CDR1 SGHDT, CDR2 YYEEEE. CDR3 length: 15 residues. Trimming took 4 bases from V and 6 from J; bases not matched to a gene: 9. Assay: immunoSEQ multiplex PCR; the TCRdb copy retains only in-frame clones and omits some. The sample offers 45,000 to 60,000 clones and no singletons, the top ten holding approximately 6.3%. The chain employs TRBV5-6 and TRBJ2-2; TRBD1 matches 7 bases. This sequence originates from a person aged 18 to 75 in good health. The sample consisted of peripheral blood mononuclear cells. Here the CDR3 reads CASSEATGYPGELFF. The sequenced CDR3 bases are TGTGCCAGCAGCGAGGCGACAGGGTATCCCGGGGAG.